These 30 T cell receptor beta chains originate from one sample sequenced in a study of early T cells in non-severe SARS-CoV-2 infection. TCRdb passed the 5' RACE reads through MiXCR, listing each CDR3 protein once. The table has about 81,000 distinct CDR3 sequences, less than 8% seen once; the top ten hold roughly 8.1%. Sequenced material: whole blood. The source is an adult who was a healthcare worker with PCR-confirmed SARS-CoV-2 infection or an uninfected control (not recorded which).

The chain carries TRBV7-2 and TRBJ2-2; D uncertain. Germline V gene lookup returns CDR1 SGHTA and CDR2 FQGNSA. This CDR3 comprises 17 residues. V lost 0 bases, J lost 1 base, and 12 bases lay in between. The CDR3 DNA reads as TGTGCCAGCAGCTTAGCGCATGGAAAGGGGAACACCGGGGAGCTGTTTTTT. Protein product: CASSLAHGKGNTGELFF.

This clonotype has a handful of counts. The rearrangement uses TRBV7-6 and TRBJ2-1; D perhaps matches TRBD1 (5 bases). The germline V gene has CDR1 SGHVS and CDR2 FNYEAQ. This CDR3 comprises 14 residues. V shed 5 bases and J shed 7 bases, with 15 bases lying between them. CDR3: CASSLRGARNEQFF. The DNA for the CDR3 is TGTGCCAGCAGCCTACGTGGGGCGCGGAATGAGCAGTTCTTC.

The chain has TRBV11-2 and TRBJ2-3, with D unclear. This CDR3 has 14 residues. Germline V lookup: CDR1 SGHAT, CDR2 FQNNGV. Trimming shortened V by 0 bases and J by 2 bases, and 6 bases separated the two germline ends. This CDR3 reads CASSLDRNTDTQYF. CDR3 coding DNA: TGTGCCAGCAGCTTAGACCGCAACACAGATACGCAGTATTTT. Full variable domain (remainder filled in from reference TRBV11-2 and TRBJ2-3): EAGVAQSPRYKIIEKRQSVAFWCNPISGHATLYWYQQILGQGPKLLIQFQNNGVVDDSQLPKDRFSAERLKGVDSTLKIQPAKLEDSAVYLCASSLDRNTDTQYFGPGTRLTVL.

The V and J genes are TRBV5-1 and TRBJ2-3; no firm D call. V was clipped by 0 bases and J by 3 bases, with 8 bases between them. The CDR3 has 14 residues. Germline V CDR1 and CDR2: SGHRS, YFSETQ. CDR3 loop: CASSLDGRTDTQYF. CDR3 in DNA: TGCGCCAGCAGCTTGGATGGCAGAACAGATACGCAGTATTTT.

V is TRBV28 and J is TRBJ2-7; D might be TRBD1 (5 bases). The CDR3 covers 16 residues. Germline assignment: CDR1 MDHEN and CDR2 SYDVKM. V dropped 3 bases and J dropped 3 bases, with 18 bases sitting between them. The CDR3 spells CASSFDLGPKHYEQYF. The DNA for the CDR3 is TGTGCCAGCAGTTTCGACTTGGGGCCTAAACACTACGAGCAGTACTTC.

This clonotype came up many times. This chain uses TRBV20-1 with TRBJ1-1, with 8 bases lining up with TRBD1. This CDR3 contains 14 residues. V was clipped by 3 bases and J by 4 bases; unmatched bases: 7. CDR1 is DFQATT and CDR2 is SNEGSKA in the germline V gene (reference sequence). The CDR3 DNA follows: TGCAGTGCTAGTTCACGGACAGGGACCACTGAAGCTTTCTTT. This gives the protein CSASSRTGTTEAFF.

In its sample, this clonotype was seen many times. The chain links TRBV9 to TRBJ2-1, with D possibly matching TRBD2 (6 bases). The CDR3 is made up of 15 amino acids. Trimming stripped 0 bases from V and 5 bases from J, with 12 bases between. CDR1 SGDLS and CDR2 YYNGEE come from the germline V gene. Here the CDR3 DNA reads TGTGCCAGCAGCGTAGGTTGGGGGGACCACAATGAGCAGTTCTTC. Translated, it gives CASSVGWGDHNEQFF. The complete variable domain, with remaining parts taken from reference TRBV9 and TRBJ2-1, reads DSGVTQTPKHLITATGQRVTLRCSPRSGDLSVYWYQQSLDQGLQFLIQYYNGEERAKGNILERFSAQQFPDLHSELNLSSLELGDSALYFCASSVGWGDHNEQFFGPGTRLTVL.

V is TRBV11-1 and J is TRBJ1-1; D is perhaps TRBD1 (5 bases). Trimming took 4 bases from V and 4 from J, leaving 13 bases between them. The CDR3 runs to 14 residues. In germline, CDR1 is SGHAT, CDR2 FQDESV (reference sequence). Written as DNA, the CDR3 is TGTGCCAGCAGCTCCGGGGACCTGCGCACTGAAGCTTTCTTT. Translation gives CASSSGDLRTEAFF.

The chain combines TRBV7-2 with TRBJ1-5, with a weak D call TRBD1 (5 bases). V lost 5 bases and J lost 5, with 19 bases in between. CDR3 length: 16 amino acids. CDR1 is SGHTA, CDR2 FQGNSA, per germline. DNA for the CDR3: TGTGCCAGCAGCCCCCGAGGGTTGACAGCATATCAGCCCCAGCATTTT. This encodes CASSPRGLTAYQPQHF.

This clonotype was seen only a few times. V usage is TRBV5-6 and J usage is TRBJ2-2; D perhaps matches TRBD2 (6 bases). Trimming removed 5 bases at V and 4 bases at J, with 12 bases between. CDR3 length: 14 residues. Germline V gives CDR1 SGHDT, CDR2 YYEEEE. The CDR3: CASSTGLITGELFF. CDR3 DNA: TGTGCCAGCAGTACGGGACTGATCACCGGGGAGCTGTTTTTT.

This chain uses TRBV21-1 with TRBJ1-1; the table assigns TRBD1, which was not confirmed against the DNA. TRBV21-1 corresponds to a pseudogene. This CDR3 has 18 amino acids. The chain's CDR3 is CASSTGQGISDSDTEAFF. As DNA, the CDR3 is TGTGCCAGCAGCACCGGACAGGGGATAAGCGATTCCGACACTGAAGCTTTCTTT.

This clonotype was recorded a few times. This chain joins TRBV11-2 and TRBJ2-3; D gene uncertain. This CDR3 region has 12 residues. The germline V gene encodes CDR1 SGHAT and CDR2 FQNNGV. V lost 1 base and J 6 bases, leaving 5 bases between the germline ends. CDR3 residues: CASSLVFDTQYF. CDR3 DNA sequence: TGTGCCAGCAGCTTAGTTTTCGATACGCAGTATTTT.

There are many counts of this clonotype. The chain is built from TRBV20-1 and TRBJ1-2; the D gene is possibly TRBD1 (5 bases). Germline values: CDR1 DFQATT, CDR2 SNEGSKA (reference sequence). V lost 0 bases and J 1 base, leaving 9 bases between the germline ends. The CDR3 runs 14 residues. The CDR3 bases are TGCAGTGCTAGAGACCTGACAGTTAACTATGGCTACACCTTC. It specifies CSARDLTVNYGYTF.

This clonotype was seen more than once but under ten times. This chain joins TRBV14 and TRBJ1-1; D is unclear. V was cut by 0 bases and J by 4 bases, with 15 bases left in between. Germline CDR1 and CDR2: SGHDN and FVKESK. This CDR3 is built from 16 residues. CDR3 sequence (DNA): TGTGCCAGCAGCCAAGATGCCCTTGGGAGAGGCACTGAAGCTTTCTTT. Encoded protein: CASSQDALGRGTEAFF.

This clonotype was seen ten or more times. V gene TRBV6-5 combines with J gene TRBJ1-1; no reliable D call. The CDR3 consists of 14 residues. Germline loops: CDR1 MNHEY, CDR2 SVGAGI. Trimming stripped 6 bases from V and 0 bases from J, with 11 bases between. CDR3 region: CASRRNFMNTEAFF. The CDR3 DNA reads as TGTGCCAGCAGGAGAAATTTCATGAACACTGAAGCTTTCTTT.

V is TRBV5-1 and J is TRBJ2-7, with no clear D. Trimming left V 3 bases short and J 0 bases short, with 7 bases between. There are 13 residues in the CDR3. Per the germline V gene, CDR1 is SGHRS and CDR2 is YFSETQ. For the CDR3, the DNA is TGCGCCAGCAGCTCAGATATCTCCTACGAGCAGTACTTC. Protein sequence: CASSSDISYEQYF.

This clonotype was recorded at least ten times. The chain couples TRBV6-5 to TRBJ1-6; unclear D gene. CDR3 length equals 15 residues. Trimming removed 6 bases at V and 3 bases at J, with 12 bases between. Per the germline V gene, CDR1 is MNHEY and CDR2 is SVGAGI. In DNA form, the CDR3 reads TGTGCCAGCAGCAACCCTGGAGACTATAATTCACCCCTCCACTTT. Translating it yields CASSNPGDYNSPLHF.

This clonotype was seen at least ten times. The chain joins TRBV14 to TRBJ1-5, with unresolved D. The CDR3 is 16 residues long. CDR1 SGHDN and CDR2 FVKESK come from the germline V gene. V was clipped by 5 bases and J by 0 bases, with 14 bases between them. This CDR3 is CASSNPWQTSNQPQHF. CDR3 bases: TGTGCCAGCAGCAACCCCTGGCAGACTAGCAATCAGCCCCAGCATTTT.

This clonotype came up a few times. The rearrangement links TRBV7-2 to TRBJ2-1; D uncertain. CDR1 SGHTA and CDR2 FQGNSA come from the germline V gene. The CDR3 is 13 residues long. V was trimmed by 4 bases and J by 0 bases, leaving 4 bases between them. The CDR3 spells CASSSGSYNEQFF. The CDR3 DNA reads as TGTGCCAGCAGCTCCGGCTCCTACAATGAGCAGTTCTTC.

This clonotype was seen once. The chain couples TRBV7-2 to TRBJ2-4; possibly TRBD2 for D (5 bases). Germline V CDR1 and CDR2: SGHTA, FQGNSA. CDR3 length: 16 amino acids. V was cut by 4 bases and J by 1 base, with 14 bases left in between. This CDR3 is CASSSKGGQAKNIQYF. The CDR3 DNA is TGTGCCAGCAGCTCAAAAGGAGGTCAGGCCAAAAACATTCAGTACTTC.

The table lists this clonotype with a few counts. The CDR3 nucleotides are TGCGCCAGCACTTTTGTGGCACCGGGACAGGGTAATTCTGGCTACACCTTC. Translation gives CASTFVAPGQGNSGYTF. The chain couples TRBV5-1 to TRBJ1-2; 9 nucleotides agree with TRBD1. Germline-derived CDR1 and CDR2 are SGHRS and YFSETQ. V shed 6 bases, J shed 7 bases, and the junction held 19 bases outside the gene matches. The CDR3 runs 17 residues. Drawing the rest from reference TRBV5-1 and TRBJ1-2, the complete variable domain is KAGVTQTPRYLIKTRGQQVTLSCSPISGHRSVSWYQQTPGQGLQFLFEYFSETQRNKGNFPGRFSGRQFSNSRSEMNVSTLELGDSALYLCASTFVAPGQGNSGYTFGSGTRLTVV.

This clonotype was seen only a few times. This chain uses TRBV20-1 with TRBJ2-5; 8 bases are a match to TRBD1. This CDR3 has 13 residues. V lost 5 bases to trimming and J lost 7 bases; unmatched junction nucleotides: 9. Germline V gene lookup returns CDR1 DFQATT and CDR2 SNEGSKA (reference sequence). The CDR3 nucleotides are TGCAGTGCTGGGAGGACAGGGAGAGGGACCCAGTACTTC. Its protein is CSAGRTGRGTQYF.

The DNA of the CDR3 is TGCAGCGTTGGGCTACAGGGGGCTTCTTACGAGCAGTACTTC. Translating gives CSVGLQGASYEQYF. This chain connects TRBV29-1 to TRBJ2-7; TRBD1 matches 9 bases. CDR1 and CDR2 (germline): SQVTM, ANQGSEA. V trimming: 4 bases; J trimming: 4 bases; junction bases outside the gene matches: 8. CDR3 length: 14 amino acids.

This clonotype was detected a few times. V usage is TRBV7-2 and J usage is TRBJ1-5, with D tentatively TRBD1 (6 bases). This CDR3 has 15 amino acids. CDR1 and CDR2 (germline): SGHTA, FQGNSA. The germline V and J ends were trimmed by 1 base and 4 bases, with 11 bases remaining between them. CDR3 sequence reads: CASSLGSQGNQPQHF. The CDR3 DNA reads TGTGCCAGCAGCTTAGGAAGCCAGGGGAATCAGCCCCAGCATTTT.

This clonotype appeared many times. The V call is TRBV6-6, the J call TRBJ2-7; 8 positions agree with TRBD1. The CDR3 sequence is 14 residues long. The J segment lost 1 base and the V segment lost 7 bases, leaving 6 bases of the junction unmatched. Germline assignment: CDR1 MNHNY and CDR2 SVGAGI (reference sequence). CDR3 sequence reads: CASTLGQGSYEQYF. CDR3 sequence (DNA): TGTGCCAGCACTTTAGGACAGGGTTCCTACGAGCAGTACTTC.

The chain's CDR3 is CASSLDRQGAREQYF. CDR3 nucleotide sequence: TGTGCCAGCAGCTTAGATCGACAGGGGGCGAGGGAGCAGTACTTC. The gene calls are TRBV11-2 and TRBJ2-7; 10 bases match TRBD1. V lost 0 bases, J lost 7 bases, and 6 bases stayed unmatched. CDR3 length equals 15 residues. In germline, CDR1 is SGHAT, CDR2 FQNNGV.

This clonotype was recorded at least ten times. The chain combines TRBV19 with TRBJ2-1; 11 bases line up with TRBD2. V gave up 3 bases and J gave up 0 bases; unmatched junction bases: 7. CDR3 length: 18 residues. Germline V CDR1 and CDR2: LNHDA, SQIVND (reference sequence). CDR3 residues: CASSIGTSGTSSYNEQFF. The DNA of the CDR3 is TGTGCCAGTAGTATTGGGACTAGCGGAACGAGCTCCTACAATGAGCAGTTCTTC.

This clonotype was counted only a few times. The CDR3 reads CASSFSGREYGSPLHF. CDR3 bases: TGTGCCAGCAGCTTCTCAGGCAGGGAGTATGGGTCACCCCTCCACTTT. The J gene is TRBJ1-6, the V gene TRBV11-2; D might be TRBD1 (5 bases). This CDR3 region has 16 residues. Germline lookup yields CDR1 SGHAT and CDR2 FQNNGV. V was shortened by 3 bases and J by 10 bases, with 19 bases between the two germline ends.

V gene TRBV20-1 combines with J gene TRBJ1-5; D not resolved. Per germline, CDR1 DFQATT and CDR2 SNEGSKA (reference sequence). Trimming pared 0 bases from V and 0 bases from J, leaving 9 bases between. This CDR3 spans 15 amino acids. CDR3 in amino acids: CSARDWSDSNQPQHF. In DNA, the CDR3 is TGCAGTGCTAGAGATTGGAGCGATAGCAATCAGCCCCAGCATTTT.

The chain employs TRBV6-5 and TRBJ1-1, with D perhaps matching TRBD1 (6 bases). This CDR3 has 14 amino acids. Germline CDR1 is MNHEY and CDR2 is SVGAGI. V lost 2 bases and J lost 5, with 12 bases in between. CDR3 nucleotide sequence: TGTGCCAGCAGTTACGGAAACAGGGTAACTGAAGCTTTCTTT. Protein product: CASSYGNRVTEAFF.